The 15 T cell receptor beta chains reported below all come from one sample, sequenced in a study of human T cells and chemical hapten exposure. Time point denoted: patch test 3, about 24 weeks after DPC sensitization. Treatment: therapeutic diphenylcyclopropenone sensitization with weekly scalp DPC. TCRdb reprocessed the RACE reads via MiXCR and lists one record per CDR3 protein. The profile shows some 62,000 distinct CDR3 sequences, approximately 10% of them singletons. The sample in question was whole blood, obtained in connection with sensitization to the hapten diphenylcyclopropenone (DPC). These receptors all stem from a woman younger than 45 with alopecia areata. Some clones in this sample may be carry-over from other donors' samples.

This clonotype was detected only a few times. This sequence joins TRBV18 and TRBJ2-7; D might be TRBD1 (6 bases). V was cut by 3 bases and J by 5 bases, with 17 bases left in between. The CDR3 loop spans 15 amino acids. The V gene's germline CDR1 is KGHSH and CDR2 LQKENI. The CDR3 sequence is CASSPYSGVSDEQYF. CDR3 nucleotides: TGTGCCAGCTCACCTTATTCAGGGGTAAGCGACGAGCAGTACTTC.

This clonotype was picked up many times. This chain joins TRBV28 and TRBJ1-2; 8 bases agree with TRBD1. The germline gives CDR1 MDHEN, CDR2 SYDVKM. The CDR3 sequence is 14 residues long. Unmatched junction bases numbered 6, after V lost 4 bases and J lost 5 bases. The CDR3 sequence is CASSSGQGSYGYTF. The DNA of the CDR3 is TGTGCCAGCAGTTCCGGACAGGGCTCTTATGGCTACACCTTC.

This clonotype was seen at least ten times. J is TRBJ1-4 and V is TRBV10-3; TRBD1 matches at 8 bases. Germline trimming cut 3 bases from V and 5 bases from J; bases unmatched to any gene: 5. The V gene's germline CDR1 is ENHRY and CDR2 SYGVKD. The CDR3 consists of 15 residues. CDR3 nucleotide sequence: TGTGCCATCAGTGAAATGGACAGGGCAAATGAAAAACTGTTTTTT. It is translated as CAISEMDRANEKLFF.

The chain is built from TRBV10-3 and TRBJ2-3; perhaps TRBD1 as D (6 bases). The CDR3 runs 13 residues. Germline V gene sequence: CDR1 ENHRY, CDR2 SYGVKD. V lost 6 bases to trimming and J lost 2 bases, with 9 bases between them. This CDR3 reads CAIRGANTDTQYF. The CDR3 DNA follows: TGTGCCATCAGGGGGGCTAACACAGATACGCAGTATTTT.

This chain connects TRBV21-1 to TRBJ2-7; the D segment call TRBD1 is taken from the table without a DNA check. TRBV21-1 corresponds to a pseudogene. The CDR3 loop spans 15 amino acids. CDR3 in DNA: TGTGCCAGCAGCAAGAGAGGGACAGGGTGCTACGAGCAGTACTTC. It is translated as CASSKRGTGCYEQYF.

This clonotype occurred many times. The chain has TRBV7-9 and TRBJ2-7, with D unresolved. V was shortened by 4 bases and J by 0 bases, with 7 bases between the two germline ends. CDR1 and CDR2 from the germline V gene are SEHNR and FQNEAQ (reference sequence). There are 13 residues in the CDR3. The CDR3 DNA reads TGTGCCAGCAGCTCGGGCCCCTCCTACGAGCAGTACTTC. It encodes CASSSGPSYEQYF.

This clonotype was recorded many times. This chain connects TRBV10-2 to TRBJ1-6, with D hard to call. The CDR3 runs to 14 residues. Germline assignment: CDR1 WSHSY and CDR2 SAAADI. V dropped 4 bases and J dropped 7 bases, with 11 bases sitting between them. The CDR3 nucleotides read TGCGCCAGCAGTGTACAACAGCCCAATTCACCCCTCCACTTT. It translates to CASSVQQPNSPLHF.

The rearrangement links TRBV29-1 to TRBJ2-3; TRBD2 might be the D (6 bases). The CDR3 runs 13 residues. The V gene lost 6 bases and the J gene lost 1 base, with 11 bases spanning the gap. The germline gives CDR1 SQVTM, CDR2 ANQGSEA. CDR3 loop: CSVAGLGTDTQYF. The CDR3 bases are TGCAGCGTCGCGGGACTCGGCACAGATACGCAGTATTTT.

The rearrangement uses TRBV12-3 or TRBV12-4 and TRBJ2-1, with a weak D call TRBD1 (6 bases). V was pared by 5 bases and J by 6 bases, with 11 bases between. This CDR3 is built from 13 residues. The CDR3 loop is CASSRGQSNEQFF. CDR3 bases: TGTGCCAGCAGTAGAGGACAGTCCAATGAGCAGTTCTTC.

This clonotype was observed at least ten times. The chain combines TRBV6-2 or TRBV6-3 with TRBJ2-7; D is possibly TRBD1 (5 bases). V was shortened by 5 bases and J by 2 bases, with 16 bases between the two germline ends. The CDR3 spans 15 residues. Germline V gene lookup returns CDR1 MNHEY and CDR2 SVGEGT. CDR3: CASSQTGYLAYEQYF. CDR3 sequence (DNA): TGTGCCAGCAGTCAAACAGGATATTTAGCCTACGAGCAGTACTTC.

The V call is TRBV29-1, the J call TRBJ1-2; 10 bases map to TRBD1. This CDR3 is 14 amino acids long. V gave up 7 bases and J gave up 8 bases; unmatched junction bases: 13. In germline, CDR1 is SQVTM, CDR2 ANQGSEA. For the CDR3, the DNA is TGCAGCGCGGGACAGGGGAGTCGCGTTAGCGGCTACACCTTC. It specifies CSAGQGSRVSGYTF.

This clonotype was detected ten times or more. The gene calls are TRBV7-8 and TRBJ1-5, with 9 bases identical to TRBD1. CDR3 length equals 15 residues. V trimming: 3 bases; J trimming: 4 bases; junction bases outside the gene matches: 4. The V gene's germline CDR1 is SGHVS and CDR2 FQNEAQ. CDR3 sequence: CASSFSQGANQPQHF. The CDR3 DNA reads as TGTGCCAGCAGCTTTTCACAGGGGGCTAATCAGCCCCAGCATTTT.

This clonotype has at least ten counts. The rearrangement joins TRBV12-3 or TRBV12-4 to TRBJ1-1; D remains ambiguous. Trimming cost V 3 bases and J 5 bases, with 13 bases left between them. CDR3 length equals 14 residues. As DNA, the CDR3 is TGTGCCAGCAGTTTGACGGGAAGGCGGACTGAAGCTTTCTTT. Translated, it gives CASSLTGRRTEAFF.

The V call is TRBV10-2, the J call TRBJ2-3, with TRBD2 matching 9 bases. This CDR3 contains 15 residues. The germline V gene has CDR1 WSHSY and CDR2 SAAADI. Trimming at V came to 4 bases and at J to 1 base, leaving 3 bases not matched to a gene. Here the CDR3 reads CASSVERGGTDTQYF. DNA for the CDR3: TGCGCCAGCAGTGTCGAGCGGGGGGGCACAGATACGCAGTATTTT.

This clonotype was observed a handful of times. The rearrangement links TRBV7-2 to TRBJ2-3; the match to TRBD1 covers 7 bases. This CDR3 is 14 amino acids long. Germline CDR1 is SGHTA and CDR2 is FQGNSA. V shed 6 bases, J shed 3 bases, and the junction held 6 bases outside the gene matches. The CDR3 region is CASRSRQGTDTQYF. DNA of the CDR3: TGTGCCAGCAGGTCCAGACAGGGAACAGATACGCAGTATTTT.